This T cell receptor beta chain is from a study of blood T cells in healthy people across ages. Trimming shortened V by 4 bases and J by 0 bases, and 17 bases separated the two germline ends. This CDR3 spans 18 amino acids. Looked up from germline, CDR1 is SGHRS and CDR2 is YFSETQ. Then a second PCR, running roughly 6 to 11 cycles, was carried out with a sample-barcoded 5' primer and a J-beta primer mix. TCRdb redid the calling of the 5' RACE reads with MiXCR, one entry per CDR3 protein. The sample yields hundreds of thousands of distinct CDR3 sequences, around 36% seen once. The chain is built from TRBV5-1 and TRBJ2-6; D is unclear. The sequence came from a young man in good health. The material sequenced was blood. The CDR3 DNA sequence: TGCGCCAGCAGCCGCGAAAACAGCCTTCTCTCTGGGGCCAACGTCCTGACTTTC. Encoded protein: CASSRENSLLSGANVLTF.